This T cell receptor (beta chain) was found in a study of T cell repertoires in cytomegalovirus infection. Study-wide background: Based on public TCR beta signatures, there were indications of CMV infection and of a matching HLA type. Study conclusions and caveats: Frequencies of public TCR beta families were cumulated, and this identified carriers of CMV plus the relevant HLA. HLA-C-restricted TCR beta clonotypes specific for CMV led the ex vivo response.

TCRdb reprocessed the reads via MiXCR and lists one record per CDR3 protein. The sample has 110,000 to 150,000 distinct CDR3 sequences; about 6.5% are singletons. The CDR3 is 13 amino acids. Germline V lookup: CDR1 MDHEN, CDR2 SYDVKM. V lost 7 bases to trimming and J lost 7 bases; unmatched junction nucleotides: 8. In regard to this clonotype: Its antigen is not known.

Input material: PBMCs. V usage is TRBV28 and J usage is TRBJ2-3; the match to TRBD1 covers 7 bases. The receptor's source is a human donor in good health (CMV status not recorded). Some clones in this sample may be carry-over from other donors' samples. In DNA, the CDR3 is TGTGCCAGCACTCGTTTACAGGGGCATACGCAGTATTTT. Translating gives CASTRLQGHTQYF.